This T cell receptor (beta chain) was documented in a study of blood T cell repertoires in COVID-19. The overall study: Samples representing acute and convalescent COVID-19 were sourced from the United States, Italy and Spain. Sources were T cells, B-cell-depleted T cells, or PBMCs; the material itself was cDNA or gDNA.

Repertoires were generated with immunoSEQ multiplex PCR, while TCRdb's copy carries only in-frame clones and drops some. The sample lists approximately 380,000 clones, about 88% occurring once. Residents of about two dozen US areas, aged about 18 to 95 years, made up the participants. Recovered status applied to Cohort 3 donors who had two consecutive negative PCRs. It also applied to those with clearance or with symptom resolution. This clonotype originated in a woman aged 18-35 years who had recovered from COVID-19. Sequencing was carried out using PBMCs or T cells enriched from blood (not recorded which).

CDR3 nucleotides: TGTGCCAGCAGCGTATTCGGACGACAGGGGGCTGATGGCTACACCTTC. Translated: CASSVFGRQGADGYTF. The J gene is TRBJ1-2, the V gene TRBV9; 10 nucleotides line up with TRBD1. The CDR3 loop spans 16 amino acids. From germline, CDR1 is SGDLS and CDR2 YYNGEE. V trimming: 1 base; J trimming: 6 bases; junction bases outside the gene matches: 9.